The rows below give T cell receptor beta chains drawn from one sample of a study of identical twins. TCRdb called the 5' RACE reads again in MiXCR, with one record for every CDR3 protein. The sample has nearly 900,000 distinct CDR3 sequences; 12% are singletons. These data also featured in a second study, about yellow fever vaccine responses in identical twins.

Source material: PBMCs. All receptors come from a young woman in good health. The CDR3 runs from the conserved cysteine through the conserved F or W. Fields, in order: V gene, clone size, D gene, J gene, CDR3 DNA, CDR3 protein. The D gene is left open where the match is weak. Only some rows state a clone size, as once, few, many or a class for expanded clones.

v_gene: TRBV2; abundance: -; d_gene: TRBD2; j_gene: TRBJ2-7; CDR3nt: TGTGCCAGCAGGACCGGACTAGCGTCCTACGAGCAGTACTTC; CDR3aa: CASRTGLASYEQYF
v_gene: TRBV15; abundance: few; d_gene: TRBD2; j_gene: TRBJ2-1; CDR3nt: TGTGCCACCAGCACCCGGGGGGGCCTCCCTGAGCAGTTCTTC; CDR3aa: CATSTRGGLPEQFF
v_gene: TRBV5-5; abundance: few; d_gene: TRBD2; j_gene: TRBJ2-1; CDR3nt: TGTGCCAGCAGCCCCGCTAGCGGCAACTACAATGAGCAGTTCTTC; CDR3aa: CASSPASGNYNEQFF
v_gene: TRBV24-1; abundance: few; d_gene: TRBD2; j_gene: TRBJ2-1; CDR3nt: TGTGCCACCAGTGCGGAGACTAGCGGGTTCTCCTACAATGAGCAGTTCTTC; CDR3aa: CATSAETSGFSYNEQFF
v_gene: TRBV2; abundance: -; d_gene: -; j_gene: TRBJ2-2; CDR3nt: TGTGCCAGCTACTGGGGTTCCGGGGAGCTGTTTTTT; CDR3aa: CASYWGSGELFF
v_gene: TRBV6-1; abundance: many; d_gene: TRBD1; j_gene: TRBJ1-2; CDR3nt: TGTGCCAGCTCAGGGGGGGAACACTATGGCTACACCTTC; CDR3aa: CASSGGEHYGYTF
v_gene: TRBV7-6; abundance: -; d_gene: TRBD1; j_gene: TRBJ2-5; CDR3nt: TGTGCCAGCAGCCCATCAGTTACAGGGGCCGGAGAGACCCAGTACTTC; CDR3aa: CASSPSVTGAGETQYF
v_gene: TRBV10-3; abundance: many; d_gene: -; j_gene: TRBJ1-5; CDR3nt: TGTGCCATCAGCGGAGGACCCCTCGATCAGCCCCAGCATTTT; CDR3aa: CAISGGPLDQPQHF
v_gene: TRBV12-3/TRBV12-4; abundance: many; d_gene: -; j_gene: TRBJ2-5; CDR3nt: TGTGCCAGCAGTCCGGTTCTAGCTTACGAGACCCAGTACTTC; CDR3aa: CASSPVLAYETQYF
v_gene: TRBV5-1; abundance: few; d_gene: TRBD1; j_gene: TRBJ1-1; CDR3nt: TGCGCCAGCAGCTTGGGGGGGACAGGTGCTTTGAACAAGGAAGCTTTCTTT; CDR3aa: CASSLGGTGALNKEAFF
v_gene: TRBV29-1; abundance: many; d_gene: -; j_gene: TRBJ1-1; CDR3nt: TGCAGCGTTGCGCGAACTGAAGCTTTCTTT; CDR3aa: CSVARTEAFF
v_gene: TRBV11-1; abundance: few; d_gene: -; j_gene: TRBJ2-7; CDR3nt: TGTGCCAGCAGCCCCATAATTTTCAGCTCCTACGAGCAGTACTTC; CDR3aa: CASSPIIFSSYEQYF
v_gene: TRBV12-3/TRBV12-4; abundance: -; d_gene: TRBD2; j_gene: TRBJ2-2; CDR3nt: TGTGCCATCAGTTTTCTTATGGTGTCTAGCGGATTTAACACCGGGGAGCTGTTTTTT; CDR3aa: CAISFLMVSSGFNTGELFF
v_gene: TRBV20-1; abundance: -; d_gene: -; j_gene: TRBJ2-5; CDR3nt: TGCAGTGCTAGCGTGGCGGGGGAGACCCAGTACTTC; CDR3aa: CSASVAGETQYF
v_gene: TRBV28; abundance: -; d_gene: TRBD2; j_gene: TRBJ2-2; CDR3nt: TGTGCCAGCAGTTCAGGACTAGCGGCGGGGGAGCTGTTTTTT; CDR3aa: CASSSGLAAGELFF
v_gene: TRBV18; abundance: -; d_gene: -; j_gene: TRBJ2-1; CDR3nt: TGTGCCAGCTCACCACCGACGGACTTTAATGAGCAGTTCTTC; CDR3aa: CASSPPTDFNEQFF
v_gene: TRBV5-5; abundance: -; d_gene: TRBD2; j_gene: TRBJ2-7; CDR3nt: TGTGCCAGCAGCCCCGGACTAGCGGGAGGGCCCCACGAGCAGTACTTC; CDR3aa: CASSPGLAGGPHEQYF
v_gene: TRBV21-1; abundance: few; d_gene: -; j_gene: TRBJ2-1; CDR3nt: TGTGCCAGCAGCAAAACCACTAACAGGGCCCCTCCGTTCTTC; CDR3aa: CASSKTTNRAPPFF
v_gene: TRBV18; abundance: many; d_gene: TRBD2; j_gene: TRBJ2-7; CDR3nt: TGTGCCAGCTCACCAACTAGCGGGGGCTCCTACGAGCAGTACTTC; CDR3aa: CASSPTSGGSYEQYF
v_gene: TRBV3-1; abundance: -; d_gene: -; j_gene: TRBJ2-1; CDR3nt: TGTGCCAGCAGCCAAGCCTTGGAAGAGCCCCGGGAGCAGTTCTTC; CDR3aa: CASSQALEEPREQFF
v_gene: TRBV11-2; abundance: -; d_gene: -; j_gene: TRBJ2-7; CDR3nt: TGTGCCAGCAGCCGGGACCTAACTCGATCCTACGAGCAGTACTTC; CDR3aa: CASSRDLTRSYEQYF
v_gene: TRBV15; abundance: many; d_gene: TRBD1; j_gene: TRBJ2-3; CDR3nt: TGTGCCACCAGCAGCCGGGACAGGGACCCCACAGATACGCAGTATTTT; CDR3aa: CATSSRDRDPTDTQYF
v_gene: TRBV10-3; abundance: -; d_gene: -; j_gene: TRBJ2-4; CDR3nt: TGTGCCATCAGTGAGATAGCCAAAAACATTCAGTACTTC; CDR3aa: CAISEIAKNIQYF
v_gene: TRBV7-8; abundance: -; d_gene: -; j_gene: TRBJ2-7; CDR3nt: TGTGCCAGCAGCTTTAACAGAGCACCGGGCTACGAGCAGTACTTC; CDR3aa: CASSFNRAPGYEQYF
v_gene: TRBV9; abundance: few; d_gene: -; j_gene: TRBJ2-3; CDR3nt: TGTGCCAGCAGCGTGATAGCGGACACAGATACGCAGTATTTT; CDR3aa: CASSVIADTDTQYF
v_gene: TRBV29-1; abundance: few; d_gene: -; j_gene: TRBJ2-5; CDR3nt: TGCAGCGTCGGGTGGGGGGAAGAGACCCAGTACTTC; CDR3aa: CSVGWGEETQYF
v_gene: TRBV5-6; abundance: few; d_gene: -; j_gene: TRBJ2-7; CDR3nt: TGTGCCAGCAGCTTGACAGTCCCCCACGAGCAGTACTTC; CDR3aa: CASSLTVPHEQYF
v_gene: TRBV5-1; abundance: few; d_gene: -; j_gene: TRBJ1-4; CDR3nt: TGCGCCAGCAGCGGACGGGGGGACGAAAAACTGTTTTTT; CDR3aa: CASSGRGDEKLFF
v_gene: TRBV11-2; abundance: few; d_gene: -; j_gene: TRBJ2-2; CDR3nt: TGTGCCAGCAGCTTAGCGGCAGGGATCAACACCGGGGAGCTGTTTTTT; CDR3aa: CASSLAAGINTGELFF
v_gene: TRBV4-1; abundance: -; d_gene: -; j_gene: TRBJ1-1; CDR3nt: TGCGCCAGCAGCCAAGAGGGAGCCATGAACACTGAAGCTTTCTTT; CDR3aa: CASSQEGAMNTEAFF
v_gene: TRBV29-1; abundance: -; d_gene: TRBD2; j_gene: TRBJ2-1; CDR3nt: TGCAGCGTCGCCATCCTAGCGGGGGGTGGTAATGAGCAGTTCTTC; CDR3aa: CSVAILAGGGNEQFF
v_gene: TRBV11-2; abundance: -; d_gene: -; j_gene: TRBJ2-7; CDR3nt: TGTGCCAGCAGCTTAGCTGGCTCAGGCGAGCAGTACTTC; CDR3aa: CASSLAGSGEQYF
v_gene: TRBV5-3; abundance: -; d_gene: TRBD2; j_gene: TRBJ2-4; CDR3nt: TGTGCCAGAAGTTGCCTGCTAGCGGGGGTAGCCAAAAACATTCAGTACTTC; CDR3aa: CARSCLLAGVAKNIQYF
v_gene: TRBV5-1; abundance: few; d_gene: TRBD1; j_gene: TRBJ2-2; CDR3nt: TGCGCCAGCAGCTGGGGGACAGGGGGCACCGGGGAGCTGTTTTTT; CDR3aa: CASSWGTGGTGELFF
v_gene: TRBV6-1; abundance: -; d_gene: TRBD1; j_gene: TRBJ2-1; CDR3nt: TGTGCCAGCAAGCTTAACCGGGACAGGGGGAAGAATGAGCAGTTCTTC; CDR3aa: CASKLNRDRGKNEQFF
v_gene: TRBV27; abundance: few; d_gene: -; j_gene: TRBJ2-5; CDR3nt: TGTGCCAGCAGTTTCTCGACGTTCACGCGGAAGGAGACCCAGTACTTC; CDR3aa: CASSFSTFTRKETQYF
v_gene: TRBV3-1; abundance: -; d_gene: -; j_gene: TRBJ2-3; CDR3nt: TGTGCCAGCAGTCCAAGTTCTGGGGGCCCCGATACGCAGTATTTT; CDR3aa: CASSPSSGGPDTQYF
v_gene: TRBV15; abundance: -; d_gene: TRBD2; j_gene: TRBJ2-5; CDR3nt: TGTGCCACCACCAACCCCGGGAGGGAGACCCAGTACTTC; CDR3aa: CATTNPGRETQYF
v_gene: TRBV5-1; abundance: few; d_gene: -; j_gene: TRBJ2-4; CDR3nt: TGCGCCAGCAGCCCCCCCGGCAGGGGAGGCAAAAACATTCAGTACTTC; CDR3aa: CASSPPGRGGKNIQYF
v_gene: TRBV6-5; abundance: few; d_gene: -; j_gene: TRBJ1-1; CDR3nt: TGTGCCAGCAGTTACCTAGGGGAAGCTTTCTTT; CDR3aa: CASSYLGEAFF
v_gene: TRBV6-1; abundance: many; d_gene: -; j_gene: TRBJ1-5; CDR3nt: TGTGCCAGCAGTGAAACCTCCCACCAGCCCCAGCATTTT; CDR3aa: CASSETSHQPQHF
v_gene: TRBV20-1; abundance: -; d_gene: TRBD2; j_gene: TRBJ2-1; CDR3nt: TGCAGTGCTATCAGCCTCGGACTAGCGGAGAACCCCATACAGAATGAGCAGTTCTTC; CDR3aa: CSAISLGLAENPIQNEQFF
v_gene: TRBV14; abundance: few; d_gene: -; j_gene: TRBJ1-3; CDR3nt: TGTGCCAGCAGCCAAGGCCCGACGCCAGGAAACACCATATATTTT; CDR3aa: CASSQGPTPGNTIYF
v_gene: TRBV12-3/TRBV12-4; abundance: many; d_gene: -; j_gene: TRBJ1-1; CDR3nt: TGTGCCAGCAGTTTGCGAGGGAACGGGATCTTT; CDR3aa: CASSLRGNGIF
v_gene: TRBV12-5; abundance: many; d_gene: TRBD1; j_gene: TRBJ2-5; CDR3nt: TGTGCTAGTGGTTTGGTCGGACAGGGGGGAGAGACCCAGTACTTC; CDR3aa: CASGLVGQGGETQYF
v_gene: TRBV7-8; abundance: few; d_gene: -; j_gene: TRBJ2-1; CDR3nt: TGTGCCAGCAGCCAAGGAGTAGAGTTTAGTGAGCAGTTCTTC; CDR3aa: CASSQGVEFSEQFF
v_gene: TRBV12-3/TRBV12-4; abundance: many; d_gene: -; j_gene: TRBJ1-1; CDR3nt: -; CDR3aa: CASSSGRANTEAFF
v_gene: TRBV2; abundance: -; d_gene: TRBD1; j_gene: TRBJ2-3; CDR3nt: TGTGCCAGCAGAACCGGGACAGGGATAACAGATACGCAGTATTTT; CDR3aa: CASRTGTGITDTQYF
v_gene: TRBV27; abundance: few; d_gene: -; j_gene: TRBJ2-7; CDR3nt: TGTGCCAGCAGTTGGGACTCCTCTGGGGAGCAGTACTTC; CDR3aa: CASSWDSSGEQYF
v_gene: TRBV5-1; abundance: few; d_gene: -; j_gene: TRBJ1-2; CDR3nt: TGCGCCAGCAGCTTGGATTCGGAGTTCGGCTACACCTTC; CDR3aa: CASSLDSEFGYTF
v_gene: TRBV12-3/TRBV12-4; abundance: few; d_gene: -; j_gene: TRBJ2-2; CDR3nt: TGTGCCAGCAGTTCCGGAGCGGTTCTCAACACCGGGGAGCTGTTTTTT; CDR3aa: CASSSGAVLNTGELFF
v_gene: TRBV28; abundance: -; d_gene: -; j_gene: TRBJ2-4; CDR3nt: TGTGCCAGCAGTTACGCCCAGGGAGCCAAAAACATTCAGTACTTC; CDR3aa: CASSYAQGAKNIQYF